This is a list of T cell receptor beta chains from one sample in a study of OX40 agonist ivuxolimab in advanced cancers. Only in-frame clones appear in the TCRdb table, and some are missing; sequencing was by immunoSEQ multiplex PCR. The sample contains tens of thousands of clones, approximately 90% of which appear only once. The material was CD4+ or CD8+ T cells sorted from blood, obtained in a trial of the OX40 agonist ivuxolimab. The receptors come from an adult with an advanced solid tumor such as melanoma, head and neck, liver or kidney cancer. Both conserved end residues are part of each CDR3. D genes are given only for firm matches. The size field is filled for only some rows; it gives once, few, many or a size class.

CDR3 DNA: TGTGCCTACGACAGGACCCACACTGAAGCTTTCTTT; CDR3 protein: CAYDRTHTEAFF; J gene: TRBJ1-1; V gene: TRBV30; clone size: .; D gene: .
CDR3 DNA: TGTGCCAGCAGCTTGGTGGACAGTCGGGAGACCCAGTACTTC; CDR3 protein: CASSLVDSRETQYF; J gene: TRBJ2-5; V gene: TRBV5-4; clone size: .; D gene: .
CDR3 DNA: TGTGCCAGCAGTGAAGCGCAAGGAAACACCATATATTTT; CDR3 protein: CASSEAQGNTIYF; J gene: TRBJ1-3; V gene: TRBV2; clone size: .; D gene: .
CDR3 DNA: TGTGCCAGCAGCTTAGTTGTAGGGGGCTATGGCTACACCTTC; CDR3 protein: CASSLVVGGYGYTF; J gene: TRBJ1-2; V gene: TRBV11-2; clone size: .; D gene: .
CDR3 DNA: TGTGCCAGCAGCGGGGCAGATACGCAGTATTTT; CDR3 protein: CASSGADTQYF; J gene: TRBJ2-3; V gene: TRBV9; clone size: .; D gene: .
CDR3 DNA: TGTGCCAGCCACGACAGGGGGGTTTGGAATGAGCAGTTCTTC; CDR3 protein: CASHDRGVWNEQFF; J gene: TRBJ2-1; V gene: TRBV2; clone size: .; D gene: TRBD1
CDR3 DNA: TGCGCCAGCAGCGATCAACCGGGACCGCAAGAGACCCAGTACTTC; CDR3 protein: CASSDQPGPQETQYF; J gene: TRBJ2-5; V gene: TRBV5-1; clone size: once; D gene: .
CDR3 DNA: TGTGCCAGCAGCTTGCGGACAGGGATCTACGAGCAGTACTTC; CDR3 protein: CASSLRTGIYEQYF; J gene: TRBJ2-7; V gene: TRBV7-8; clone size: few; D gene: TRBD1
CDR3 DNA: TGTGCCAGCAGTGAAGCCTGGAGCAGCGGGAATCAGCCCCAGCATTTT; CDR3 protein: CASSEAWSSGNQPQHF; J gene: TRBJ1-5; V gene: TRBV6-1; clone size: .; D gene: .
CDR3 DNA: TGTGCCAGCAGACCGACAGGGAGGAGGAACACTGAAGCTTTCTTT; CDR3 protein: CASRPTGRRNTEAFF; J gene: TRBJ1-1; V gene: TRBV28; clone size: .; D gene: TRBD1
CDR3 DNA: TGTGCCAGCAGCGGACAGGGGGCTGGAAATGAGCAGTTCTTC; CDR3 protein: CASSGQGAGNEQFF; J gene: TRBJ2-1; V gene: TRBV11-2; clone size: .; D gene: TRBD1
CDR3 DNA: TGTGCCAGCAAGAGGACAGGGGCTATCCAAGAGACCCAGTACTTC; CDR3 protein: CASKRTGAIQETQYF; J gene: TRBJ2-5; V gene: TRBV27; clone size: .; D gene: TRBD1
CDR3 DNA: TGTGCCAGCAGTACGGCGGGGGGCTACGAGCAGTACTTC; CDR3 protein: CASSTAGGYEQYF; J gene: TRBJ2-7; V gene: TRBV27; clone size: .; D gene: TRBD2
CDR3 DNA: TGTGCCTGGAGTAGGGGGGGCGCGAACGGCTACACCTTC; CDR3 protein: CAWSRGGANGYTF; J gene: TRBJ1-2; V gene: TRBV30; clone size: .; D gene: .
CDR3 DNA: TGTGCCAGCAGTGAAGCCTACAGGGTCAGCACAGATACGCAGTATTTT; CDR3 protein: CASSEAYRVSTDTQYF; J gene: TRBJ2-3; V gene: TRBV6-1; clone size: .; D gene: .
CDR3 DNA: TGTGCCAGCAGTTTAGGGGGAGTCGGTACAGATACGCAGTATTTT; CDR3 protein: CASSLGGVGTDTQYF; J gene: TRBJ2-3; V gene: TRBV27; clone size: .; D gene: .
CDR3 DNA: TGTGCCAGCAGTGACCCGGGACAGGATTATTATGGCTACACCTTC; CDR3 protein: CASSDPGQDYYGYTF; J gene: TRBJ1-2; V gene: TRBV6-6; clone size: .; D gene: TRBD1
CDR3 DNA: TGTGCCAGCAGTGTGAAGGGCCGGACTGAAGCTTTCTTT; CDR3 protein: CASSVKGRTEAFF; J gene: TRBJ1-1; V gene: TRBV6-6; clone size: .; D gene: .
CDR3 DNA: TGTGCCAGCAGCGTAGGACACGGTAATGAAAAACTGTTTTTT; CDR3 protein: CASSVGHGNEKLFF; J gene: TRBJ1-4; V gene: TRBV9; clone size: .; D gene: .
CDR3 DNA: TGTGCCTGGAGTTCAGCCCCCCGGGGGGGCGGGATGAAGGAAAAACTGTTTTTT; CDR3 protein: CAWSSAPRGGGMKEKLFF; J gene: TRBJ1-4; V gene: TRBV30; clone size: once; D gene: .
CDR3 DNA: TGTGCCAGCAGCGTAGATTCCGAACGGCTCTATGGCTACACCTTC; CDR3 protein: CASSVDSERLYGYTF; J gene: TRBJ1-2; V gene: TRBV9; clone size: .; D gene: .
CDR3 DNA: TGTGCCAGCAGCCGGATCGGGACAGCAGACTATGGCTACACCTTC; CDR3 protein: CASSRIGTADYGYTF; J gene: TRBJ1-2; V gene: TRBV5-6; clone size: .; D gene: TRBD1
CDR3 DNA: TGTGCCAGCAGGGGGGAGACGGCTGAAAAACTGTTTTTT; CDR3 protein: CASRGETAEKLFF; J gene: TRBJ1-4; V gene: TRBV2; clone size: once; D gene: .
CDR3 DNA: TGTGCCTGGGGACTAGCGGGGGATAATACAGATACGCAGTATTTT; CDR3 protein: CAWGLAGDNTDTQYF; J gene: TRBJ2-3; V gene: TRBV30; clone size: .; D gene: TRBD2
CDR3 DNA: TGTGGCCACAGGGTTCATAATTCACCCCTCCACTTT; CDR3 protein: CGHRVHNSPLHF; J gene: TRBJ1-6; V gene: TRBV30; clone size: few; D gene: .
CDR3 DNA: TGCAGCGTCCTAGGGGGGAGCACAGATACGCAGTATTTT; CDR3 protein: CSVLGGSTDTQYF; J gene: TRBJ2-3; V gene: TRBV29-1; clone size: .; D gene: .
CDR3 DNA: TGCGCCAGCAGCCCGTGGACAGGGGGCGAAGCTTTCTTT; CDR3 protein: CASSPWTGGEAFF; J gene: TRBJ1-1; V gene: TRBV5-1; clone size: .; D gene: TRBD1
CDR3 DNA: TGTGCCAGTAGTATCTCAGAGCGCAATGAGCAGTTCTTC; CDR3 protein: CASSISERNEQFF; J gene: TRBJ2-1; V gene: TRBV19; clone size: once; D gene: .
CDR3 DNA: TGTGCCAGCAGCCGGGGAGCTAACTATGGCTACACCTTC; CDR3 protein: CASSRGANYGYTF; J gene: TRBJ1-2; V gene: TRBV7-3; clone size: .; D gene: .
CDR3 DNA: TGTGCCAGCAGCGTAGCTACACAGGGCTATGGCTACACCTTC; CDR3 protein: CASSVATQGYGYTF; J gene: TRBJ1-2; V gene: TRBV9; clone size: .; D gene: .
CDR3 DNA: TGTGCCAGCAGTTCCCGGACAGGGCAAGAGACCCAGTACTTC; CDR3 protein: CASSSRTGQETQYF; J gene: TRBJ2-5; V gene: TRBV27; clone size: .; D gene: TRBD1
CDR3 DNA: TGTGCCTGGAGTCCCCAGCTAGAGACCCAGTACTTC; CDR3 protein: CAWSPQLETQYF; J gene: TRBJ2-5; V gene: TRBV30; clone size: .; D gene: .
CDR3 DNA: TGTGCCAGCAGCCCCCCCGGGTTTGGGGAGACCCAGTACTTC; CDR3 protein: CASSPPGFGETQYF; J gene: TRBJ2-5; V gene: TRBV9; clone size: .; D gene: .
CDR3 DNA: TGTGCCAGCAGTCCGGGGGGTGGCACAGATACGCAGTATTTT; CDR3 protein: CASSPGGGTDTQYF; J gene: TRBJ2-3; V gene: TRBV6-1; clone size: .; D gene: TRBD2
CDR3 DNA: TGTGCCAGCAGTTACTCTCGGGGTTTGAACACTGAAGCTTTCTTT; CDR3 protein: CASSYSRGLNTEAFF; J gene: TRBJ1-1; V gene: TRBV6-6; clone size: .; D gene: .
CDR3 DNA: TGCGCCAGCAGCTGGGGATCCCCGAACACCGGGGAGCTGTTTTTT; CDR3 protein: CASSWGSPNTGELFF; J gene: TRBJ2-2; V gene: TRBV5-1; clone size: .; D gene: .
CDR3 DNA: TGTGCCAGCAGTGATGGGAGGGACCCCTACAATGAGCAGTTCTTC; CDR3 protein: CASSDGRDPYNEQFF; J gene: TRBJ2-1; V gene: TRBV25-1; clone size: .; D gene: TRBD2
CDR3 DNA: TGCGCCAGCAGCTTGGCGGGCACAGATACGCAGTATTTT; CDR3 protein: CASSLAGTDTQYF; J gene: TRBJ2-3; V gene: TRBV5-1; clone size: .; D gene: .
CDR3 DNA: TGTGCCAGCAGAATCGAGGGACATTTGCTCGAGCAGTACTTC; CDR3 protein: CASRIEGHLLEQYF; J gene: TRBJ2-7; V gene: TRBV6-4; clone size: .; D gene: .
CDR3 DNA: TGTGCCAGCAGCTCCTTAGGACTAGCGGGAGAAGATGAGCAGTACTTC; CDR3 protein: CASSSLGLAGEDEQYF; J gene: TRBJ2-7; V gene: TRBV7-3; clone size: .; D gene: TRBD2
CDR3 DNA: TGTGCCAGTACACGGGATCCGAACACCGGGGAGCTGTTTTTT; CDR3 protein: CASTRDPNTGELFF; J gene: TRBJ2-2; V gene: TRBV19; clone size: .; D gene: .
CDR3 DNA: TGTGCCAGCAGTGAGGGAGACTATGGCTACACCTTC; CDR3 protein: CASSEGDYGYTF; J gene: TRBJ1-2; V gene: TRBV25-1; clone size: .; D gene: .
CDR3 DNA: TGTGCCTGGAGTGTGCAGTCCATGACTGAAGCTTTCTTT; CDR3 protein: CAWSVQSMTEAFF; J gene: TRBJ1-1; V gene: TRBV30; clone size: .; D gene: .
CDR3 DNA: TGTGCCTGGAGTGGGGGGACAGGGCGGGGTAACACCGGGGAGCTGTTTTTT; CDR3 protein: CAWSGGTGRGNTGELFF; J gene: TRBJ2-2; V gene: TRBV30; clone size: .; D gene: TRBD1
CDR3 DNA: TGTGCCAGCAGCGTACGGGGGGGACAGCCCGCCGAGCAGTACTTC; CDR3 protein: CASSVRGGQPAEQYF; J gene: TRBJ2-7; V gene: TRBV9; clone size: .; D gene: .